The next 2 T cell receptor beta chains were all read from a single sample in a study of shared clonotypes between healthy human individuals. Profiled with immunoSEQ multiplex PCR; TCRdb holds only in-frame clones, not every one. The table lists 2 million to 2.5 million clones, over 85% of them singletons. Material: naive CD4+ T cells sorted from blood. Subset meaning: CD45RA+ positively selected. These receptors originate from a man younger than 35 in good health.

The rearrangement links TRBV10-3 to TRBJ2-7; 11 nucleotides line up with TRBD2. Per germline, CDR1 ENHRY and CDR2 SYGVKD. J was trimmed by 3 bases and V by 4 bases; bases with no gene match: 5. This CDR3 has 15 residues. Here the CDR3 DNA reads TGTGCCATCAGTGCTATCGGGACTAGCGGCTACGAGCAGTACTTC. Its translation: CAISAIGTSGYEQYF.

The chain carries TRBV2 and TRBJ1-2; no definite D call. Trimming stripped 9 bases from V and 8 bases from J, with 16 bases between. This CDR3 has 12 amino acids. Germline loops: CDR1 SNHLY, CDR2 FYNNEI. CDR3 sequence reads: CASWELALGYTF. CDR3 bases: TGTGCCAGTTGGGAGCTAGCATTGGGCTACACCTTC. Variable domain in full (rest from reference TRBV2 and TRBJ1-2): EPEVTQTPSHQVTQMGQEVILRCVPISNHLYFYWYRQILGQKVEFLVSFYNNEISEKSEIFDDQFSVERPDGSNFTLKIRSTKLEDSAMYFCASWELALGYTFGSGTRLTVV.